These T cell receptor beta chains were read from a single sample in a study of blood T cell repertoires in COVID-19. TCRdb's table, derived via immunoSEQ multiplex PCR, lists solely in-frame clones and lacks some. Of tens of thousands of clones listed, approximately 90% are singletons. The specimen sequenced was peripheral blood. The receptors stem from an older man with active or convalescent COVID-19. The CDR3 runs from the conserved cysteine through the conserved F or W. The order of the fields is D gene, V gene, clone size, CDR3 length, J gene, CDR3 DNA, CDR3 protein. D genes are given only for firm matches. Not every row has a clone size; where given, it reads once, few, many or a size class.

TRBD1	TRBV19	once	16	TRBJ2-7	TGTGCCAGTAGTTCTACCCCGGGGGACAGGGGCTACGAGCAGTACTTC	CASSSTPGDRGYEQYF
.	TRBV5-1	.	13	TRBJ1-1	TGCGCCAGCCGCCAGGATACGAACACTGAAGCTTTCTTT	CASRQDTNTEAFF
TRBD1	TRBV11-1	.	15	TRBJ1-6	TGTGCCAGCAGCGACAGGACAGGGTGGGATTCACCCCTCCACTTT	CASSDRTGWDSPLHF
TRBD1	TRBV10-3	.	16	TRBJ2-2	TGTGCCATCAGTGAGTCGGGGACAGGGAAAACCGGGGAGCTGTTTTTT	CAISESGTGKTGELFF
TRBD1	TRBV10-3	.	16	TRBJ2-7	TGTGCCATCAGTGACCCGACCGGGACAGGCTCCTACGAGCAGTACTTC	CAISDPTGTGSYEQYF
.	TRBV13	.	16	TRBJ1-6	TGTGCCAGCAGCTTAGCCACAGGGTTAGGTAATTCACCCCTCCACTTT	CASSLATGLGNSPLHF
TRBD2	TRBV2	.	14	TRBJ2-1	TGTGCCAGCAGAGGGACTAGTCTGGGCAATGAGCAGTTCTTC	CASRGTSLGNEQFF
TRBD1	TRBV7-9	.	15	TRBJ2-3	TGTGCCAGCCGTTCGGCCGGGACAGGGGCAGATACGCAGTATTTT	CASRSAGTGADTQYF
TRBD2	TRBV19	.	15	TRBJ2-1	TGTGCCAGTAGTAAAGTAACTAGCGGGAACAATGAGCAGTTCTTC	CASSKVTSGNNEQFF
TRBD2	TRBV9	.	15	TRBJ2-1	TGTGCCAGCAGCCTCGGGGTAGCGGGAGTCAATGAGCAGTTCTTC	CASSLGVAGVNEQFF
TRBD1	TRBV28	.	14	TRBJ2-7	TGTGCCAGCAGTTTAAGGCAGGGGGTGAGAGAGCAGTACTTC	CASSLRQGVREQYF
.	TRBV1	.	17	TRBJ2-2	TGCACCAGCAGCCAAGGGCAATGCGGGGATAACACCGGGGAGCTGTTTTTT	CTSSQGQCGDNTGELFF
.	TRBV5-1	.	12	TRBJ1-6	TGCGCCAGCAGCCAGGGGAATTCACCCCTCCACTTT	CASSQGNSPLHF
.	TRBV27	.	15	TRBJ1-2	TGTGCCAGCAGTTTCATCTCGGCAGGGCATTATGGCTACACCTTC	CASSFISAGHYGYTF
TRBD2	TRBV5-4	.	15	TRBJ2-7	TGTGCCAGCAGCATGGGACTAGCGGGAGTGGGCGAGCAGTACTTC	CASSMGLAGVGEQYF
TRBD2	TRBV5-4	.	15	TRBJ2-3	TGTGCCAGCAGTCGACTAGCGGGAGAGAAAGATACGCAGTATTTT	CASSRLAGEKDTQYF
.	TRBV27	.	14	TRBJ1-5	TGTGCCAGCAGTTTTAGCGGGGGCAATCAGCCCCAGCATTTT	CASSFSGGNQPQHF
.	TRBV7-3	.	16	TRBJ2-1	TGTGCCAGCAGCTACGGGACTCGCAGCTCCTACAATGAGCAGTTCTTC	CASSYGTRSSYNEQFF
.	TRBV24-1	.	17	TRBJ1-3	TGTGCCACCAGTGATGATGACAGGTTTAACTCTGGAAACACCATATATTTT	CATSDDDRFNSGNTIYF
.	TRBV7-2	.	17	TRBJ2-1	TGTGCCAGCAGCTTAGAGGTCGGGGTTATCTCCTACAATGAGCAGTTCTTC	CASSLEVGVISYNEQFF
TRBD1	TRBV28	.	16	TRBJ2-2	TGTGCCAGCCGGGACGGGACAGGGCGGAACACCGGGGAGCTGTTTTTT	CASRDGTGRNTGELFF
.	TRBV18	.	15	TRBJ2-7	TGTGCCAGCTCCCCCGCTAGCCGACCCAACTACGAGCAGTACTTC	CASSPASRPNYEQYF
.	TRBV28	.	14	TRBJ1-1	TGTGCCACCGTACCCAGGGTATTCAAAACTGAAGCTTTCTTT	CATVPRVFKTEAFF
.	TRBV28	.	13	TRBJ1-4	TGTGCCAGCCACCGAGCAACTAATGAAAAACTGTTTTTT	CASHRATNEKLFF
TRBD2	TRBV10-3	.	16	TRBJ2-7	TGTGCCATCAGTGAATCTCTAGCGGGAGACTCCTACGAGCAGTACTTC	CAISESLAGDSYEQYF
TRBD1	TRBV6-2/TRBV6-3	.	15	TRBJ2-1	TGTGCCAGCAGTGACGGGACAGGGGGCAGGAATGAGCAGTTCTTC	CASSDGTGGRNEQFF
TRBD1	TRBV6-5	.	15	TRBJ1-2	TGTGCCAGCAGTACCCGGGACAGGGATGACTATGGCTACACCTTC	CASSTRDRDDYGYTF
.	TRBV5-1	.	16	TRBJ1-1	TGCGCCAGCAGCTTGTTAGCGGGCCCGGCGGGCACTGAAGCTTTCTTT	CASSLLAGPAGTEAFF
TRBD2	TRBV3-1/TRBV3-2	.	17	TRBJ2-7	TGTGCCAGCAGCCACCCAACCTTACTAGCGGGAGATAACGAGCAGTACTTC	CASSHPTLLAGDNEQYF
TRBD1	TRBV4-2	.	17	TRBJ1-2	TGTGCCAGCAGCCAAGATCAAGGGACAGGGATTAACTATGGCTACACCTTC	CASSQDQGTGINYGYTF
.	TRBV2	.	14	TRBJ1-5	TGTGCCAGCAGCTCAGAGGAGTGGAATCAGCCCCAGCATTTT	CASSSEEWNQPQHF
.	TRBV5-4	.	12	TRBJ2-1	TGTGCCAGCAGCTTCTCCCGGTATGAGCAGTTCTTC	CASSFSRYEQFF
.	TRBV5-1	.	14	TRBJ1-2	TGCGCCAGCAGCTTGGCGTCGGCGGGGGACGGCTACACCTTC	CASSLASAGDGYTF
.	TRBV18	.	14	TRBJ2-2	TGTGCCAGCTCACCAGAGGGTATCCCCGGGGAGCTGTTTTTT	CASSPEGIPGELFF
TRBD1	TRBV10-3	.	17	TRBJ2-1	TGTGCCATCAGTCCGAGACAGGGTTCGATGAGGGACAATGAGCAGTTCTTC	CAISPRQGSMRDNEQFF
TRBD2	TRBV25-1	.	17	TRBJ2-7	TGTGCCAGCAGTGAATTCGGGGGGGGGAACCCCTACTACGAGCAGTACTTC	CASSEFGGGNPYYEQYF
.	TRBV4-2	medium-sized	13	TRBJ2-5	TGTGCCAGCAGCCAGGACACCAGGGGAGAAGTGGACTTC	CASSQDTRGEVDF
TRBD2	TRBV10-2	.	16	TRBJ2-3	TGCGCCAGCAGTGAAGCACTAGCGGGAGTCGGGGATACGCAGTATTTT	CASSEALAGVGDTQYF
.	TRBV18	.	16	TRBJ2-1	TGTGCCAGCTCACCTTCGGACTCGAGCTCCTACAATGAGCAGTTCTTC	CASSPSDSSSYNEQFF
.	TRBV4-3	few	16	TRBJ1-2	TGCGCCAGCAGCCAAGATTTAATGGGCGTTCAAGATGGCTACACCTTC	CASSQDLMGVQDGYTF
TRBD2	TRBV4-3	.	17	TRBJ2-1	TGCGCCAGCAGCCAAGGATATGGCCTAGCGGAGTACAATGAGCAGTTCTTC	CASSQGYGLAEYNEQFF
.	TRBV3-1/TRBV3-2	.	15	TRBJ2-1	TGTGCCAGCAGCCAAGAATCCGGGAGCTGGAATGAGCAGTTCTTC	CASSQESGSWNEQFF
.	TRBV6-5	once	11	TRBJ2-3	TGTGCCAGCAGACGAGGAGATACGCAGTATTTT	CASRRGDTQYF
TRBD1	TRBV7-9	.	14	TRBJ1-4	TGTGCCAGCAGCGGGACAGCCGGGAATGAAAAACTGTTTTTT	CASSGTAGNEKLFF
.	TRBV6-1	.	14	TRBJ1-1	TGTGCCAGCAGTGAGGTAGCACGGAGTGTTGAAGCTTTCTTT	CASSEVARSVEAFF
.	TRBV28	.	13	TRBJ1-5	TGTGCCAGCAGTTTCAGCGGCAATCAGCCCCAGCATTTT	CASSFSGNQPQHF
.	TRBV6-5	.	14	TRBJ1-1	TGTGCCAGCAGACCGTCCCAGGGTGGCACTGAAGCTTTCTTT	CASRPSQGGTEAFF
.	TRBV30	.	13	TRBJ1-1	TGTGCCTGGAGTCGACAGGCGAACACTGAAGCTTTCTTT	CAWSRQANTEAFF